The rows below give T cell receptor beta chains drawn from one sample of a study of shared clonotypes between healthy human individuals. Some clones are missing from TCRdb's copy, which holds only in-frame ones; the method was immunoSEQ multiplex PCR. The sample consists of some 200,000 clones, approximately 61% of them appearing once. What was sequenced was memory CD4+ T cells sorted from blood. The receptors originated from a man aged 25 to 40 in good health. Both conserved end residues are part of each CDR3. A D gene is named only where the DNA matches it firmly. Some rows mark clone size as missing; the rest say once, few, many or name a class of expanded clone.

v_call	clone_size	j_call	d_call	cdr3_aa	cdr3_nt
TRBV7-2	few	TRBJ2-7	NA	CASSLYARGSYEQYF	TGTGCCAGCAGCTTATACGCCAGGGGCTCCTACGAGCAGTACTTC
TRBV2	NA	TRBJ2-2	TRBD2	CASGGPAGGSVGELFF	TGTGCCAGCGGAGGCCCGGCGGGGGGGAGCGTCGGGGAGCTGTTTTTT
TRBV9	once	TRBJ2-3	NA	CASSVDWQASTDTQYF	TGTGCCAGCAGCGTAGATTGGCAGGCCAGCACAGATACGCAGTATTTT
TRBV18	NA	TRBJ2-4	TRBD1	CASSLSGQGTNIQYF	TGTGCCAGCTCACTAAGCGGACAGGGGACAAACATTCAGTACTTC
TRBV7-9	NA	TRBJ1-2	NA	CASSLNQGYGYTF	TGTGCCAGCAGCTTAAACCAGGGCTATGGCTACACCTTC
TRBV5-1	NA	TRBJ2-1	NA	CASSLGENEQFF	TGCGCCAGCAGCTTGGGGGAGAATGAGCAGTTCTTC
TRBV6-6	NA	TRBJ1-2	TRBD1	CASRGTGLAYGYTF	TGTGCCAGCAGAGGGACAGGGCTGGCCTATGGCTACACCTTC
TRBV11-2	few	TRBJ1-2	NA	CASSPGVNYGYTF	TGTGCCAGCAGCCCAGGGGTTAACTATGGCTACACCTTC
TRBV25-1	few	TRBJ2-7	NA	CASGGIGEQYF	TGTGCCAGTGGGGGTATCGGCGAGCAGTACTTC
TRBV9	once	TRBJ2-2	TRBD2	CASSVLAGANTGELFF	TGTGCCAGCAGCGTACTAGCGGGAGCGAACACCGGGGAGCTGTTTTTT
TRBV7-2	NA	TRBJ2-2	NA	CASNHRGGMNTGELFF	TGTGCCAGCAACCATAGGGGCGGGATGAACACCGGGGAGCTGTTTTTT
TRBV5-6	NA	TRBJ2-5	TRBD2	CASSPWTGGGETQYF	TGTGCCAGCAGCCCCTGGACGGGCGGGGGAGAGACCCAGTACTTC
TRBV7-9	NA	TRBJ2-7	NA	CASSLDGTRTYEQYF	TGTGCCAGCAGCTTAGACGGGACACGAACCTACGAGCAGTACTTC
TRBV6-5	many	TRBJ2-7	TRBD2	CASIKTGTGGSEQYF	TGTGCCAGCATCAAAACGGGGACGGGAGGGTCCGAGCAGTACTTC
TRBV4-2	NA	TRBJ1-1	NA	CASSLGQNTEAFF	TGTGCCAGCAGCCTGGGACAGAACACTGAAGCTTTCTTT
TRBV6-5	NA	TRBJ2-1	TRBD2	CASSGRARYNEQFF	TGTGCCAGCAGCGGGAGGGCCAGGTACAATGAGCAGTTCTTC
TRBV14	NA	TRBJ2-1	NA	CASSPNDRGNEQFF	TGTGCCAGCAGCCCGAACGACCGCGGCAATGAGCAGTTCTTC
TRBV6-1	few	TRBJ2-7	NA	CASSDSRALGRRRVPYEQYF	TGTGCCAGCAGTGATTCGAGGGCCTTAGGACGGCGACGGGTGCCCTACGAGCAGTACTTC
TRBV13	NA	TRBJ2-3	TRBD1	CASSPTGRTDTQYF	TGTGCCAGCAGCCCGACAGGGCGCACAGATACGCAGTATTTT
TRBV2	NA	TRBJ1-4	NA	CASLAGEAEKLFF	TGTGCCAGCTTGGCAGGGGAGGCTGAAAAACTGTTTTTT
TRBV10-2	NA	TRBJ2-7	NA	CASSAVTGYEQYF	TGCGCCAGCAGTGCAGTTACAGGATACGAGCAGTACTTC
TRBV7-9	NA	TRBJ2-5	NA	CASSLGSLRGETQYF	TGTGCCAGCAGCTTAGGGTCTCTCCGGGGCGAGACCCAGTACTTC
TRBV5-6	NA	TRBJ1-5	NA	CASSLAVGQPQHF	TGTGCCAGCAGCTTGGCTGTGGGACAGCCCCAGCATTTT
TRBV11-2	NA	TRBJ2-7	TRBD1	CASSHGTGVYEQYF	TGTGCCAGCAGCCACGGGACAGGGGTCTACGAGCAGTACTTC
TRBV25-1	once	TRBJ1-2	NA	CASSESRSGGGGYTF	TGTGCCAGCAGTGAATCCAGGAGTGGCGGGGGCGGCTACACCTTC
TRBV4-2	NA	TRBJ2-4	NA	CASSQGVGELNIQYF	TGTGCCAGCAGCCAAGGGGTGGGGGAATTAAACATTCAGTACTTC
TRBV19	NA	TRBJ2-1	NA	CASSIDRSSYNEQFF	TGTGCCAGTAGTATTGACAGGAGCTCCTACAATGAGCAGTTCTTC
TRBV2	NA	TRBJ2-2	TRBD2	CASRHPKPTSGKRRTGELFF	TGTGCCAGCAGGCACCCGAAGCCGACTAGCGGGAAAAGGAGAACCGGGGAGCTGTTTTTT
TRBV6-1	NA	TRBJ2-7	NA	CASGFGGYEQYF	TGTGCTTCGGGGTTCGGTGGGTACGAGCAGTACTTC
TRBV6-6	NA	TRBJ2-2	NA	CAGSSSNTGELFF	TGTGCCGGCAGCTCTTCGAACACCGGGGAGCTGTTTTTT
TRBV7-9	NA	TRBJ2-7	TRBD2	CASSSLAGTSSEQYF	TGTGCCAGCAGCTCCCTAGCCGGGACTAGCAGCGAGCAGTACTTC
TRBV19	NA	TRBJ2-1	TRBD1	CASIGTGTYNEQFF	TGTGCCAGTATTGGGACAGGGACATACAATGAGCAGTTCTTC
TRBV10-3	few	TRBJ2-1	NA	CAIRPLGSYNEQFF	TGTGCCATCAGGCCACTAGGATCCTACAATGAGCAGTTCTTC
TRBV7-6	NA	TRBJ2-3	TRBD2	CASSESGGTNTDTQYF	TGTGCCAGCAGCGAGAGCGGGGGGACCAACACAGATACGCAGTATTTT
TRBV7-4	NA	TRBJ2-1	TRBD2	CASSPTGITSGINEQFF	TGTGCCAGCAGCCCAACGGGCATTACTAGCGGCATCAATGAGCAGTTCTTC
TRBV5-8	NA	TRBJ2-3	TRBD2	CASSSGTSGNRVDTQYF	TGTGCCAGCAGCTCTGGGACTAGCGGGAATCGGGTAGATACGCAGTATTTT
TRBV7-9	once	TRBJ2-7	NA	CASSLAAAGFNEQYF	TGTGCCAGCAGCTTAGCGGCTGCAGGGTTCAACGAGCAGTACTTC
TRBV5-8	NA	TRBJ2-7	NA	CASSRVDEQYF	TGTGCCAGCAGCCGGGTCGACGAGCAGTACTTC
TRBV7-8	few	TRBJ1-1	NA	CASSLVGQGRITEAFF	TGTGCCAGCAGCTTAGTTGGGCAGGGGCGAATAACTGAAGCTTTCTTT
TRBV9	NA	TRBJ2-2	NA	CASSDAAGRKNTGELFF	TGTGCCAGCAGCGACGCCGCGGGGCGGAAGAACACCGGGGAGCTGTTTTTT
TRBV7-3	NA	TRBJ2-5	NA	CASSLRPATAAQETQYF	TGTGCCAGCAGCTTAAGGCCAGCGACAGCCGCCCAAGAGACCCAGTACTTC
TRBV10-3	NA	TRBJ2-7	NA	CAIGGKSGVTYEQYF	TGTGCCATCGGAGGAAAGTCGGGAGTTACCTACGAGCAGTACTTC
TRBV6-1	NA	TRBJ1-2	NA	CASNGGRSYGYTF	TGTGCCAGCAATGGGGGGCGAAGCTATGGCTACACCTTC
TRBV5-1	few	TRBJ2-7	TRBD2	CASSSATTSGRYEQYF	TGCGCCAGCAGCTCCGCCACTACTAGCGGGAGGTACGAGCAGTACTTC
TRBV5-6	NA	TRBJ1-2	TRBD1	CASSLGAGGDLYGYTF	TGTGCCAGCAGCTTGGGGGCAGGGGGCGATTTATATGGCTACACCTTC
TRBV7-2	NA	TRBJ2-7	TRBD1	CASSTDRGLTYEQYF	TGTGCCAGCAGCACAGACAGGGGGCTAACCTACGAGCAGTACTTC
TRBV4-1	NA	TRBJ2-2	TRBD1	CASSQEVRGGNTGELFF	TGCGCCAGCAGCCAAGAGGTCAGAGGGGGCAACACCGGGGAGCTGTTTTTT
TRBV28	NA	TRBJ2-2	NA	CAAAQWGEGDTGELFF	TGTGCCGCAGCGCAATGGGGGGAAGGGGACACCGGGGAGCTGTTTTTT
TRBV5-5	NA	TRBJ2-7	TRBD1	CASSLTQGAPYEQYF	TGTGCCAGCAGCTTGACCCAGGGGGCACCCTACGAGCAGTACTTC
TRBV11-2	NA	TRBJ2-5	TRBD2	CASSRGLAGSETQYF	TGTGCCAGCAGCCGCGGACTAGCGGGGTCAGAGACCCAGTACTTC